The rows below give T cell receptor beta chains drawn from one sample of a study of shared clonotypes between healthy human individuals. The assay was immunoSEQ multiplex PCR, and TCRdb's table has in-frame clones only and misses some. The sample consists of nearly 1 million clones, around 80% of them appearing once. Sequencing was carried out using memory CD4+ T cells sorted from blood. Source of these receptors: a man between 18 and 29 years old in good health. The CDR3 runs from the conserved cysteine through the conserved F or W. Where a row states a size, it is once, few, many or the class of an expanded clone; other rows omit it.

cdr3_aa | clone_size | v_call
CASSLGGGWNEKLFF | . | TRBV5-4
CASSQGTGWDTQYF | . | TRBV4-1
CASSSLYEQYF | . | TRBV11-1
CASSPPSSEQYF | . | TRBV7-2
CASSVGPGGLVGTEAFF | once | TRBV9
CASSPLTVSYNEQFF | few | TRBV9
CASENLRGQGYTF | . | TRBV28
CASSSGFRQTEPREQYF | . | TRBV2
CASSEGAGNTIYF | few | TRBV6-1
CASSENEQFF | many | TRBV2
CASSEYRGAGNGYTF | . | TRBV2
CASSPSSRTPYEQYF | many | TRBV27
CASSVGSAAPTNEKLFF | few | TRBV9
CASSVDRGGWGTEAFF | few | TRBV6-1
CSVEDTAYEQYF | . | TRBV29-1
CASTPPPGELFF | . | TRBV6-1
CASSLSPRTGRTEAFF | . | TRBV5-5
CASSFRSNEQFF | . | TRBV7-6
CASSLRVGEETQYF | . | TRBV5-1
CATSTQSGTRTDTQYF | . | TRBV15
CASSVGTGDQETQYF | . | TRBV7-8
CASSYEGLRSPLHF | . | TRBV6-5
CASSQDQDSSYSPLHF | . | TRBV4-1
CAWSATGNEQYF | . | TRBV30
CSVGGGPKVSEAFF | once | TRBV29-1
CASSLGQGAQETQYF | . | TRBV5-1
CASSLLDTEAFF | . | TRBV5-5
CASSPGGERGTEAFF | . | TRBV5-4
CASSPDIVNNEQFF | few | TRBV18
CASRPATSAKGEQYF | . | TRBV28
CASSSPDRESGYTF | . | TRBV28
CASSPGGFHYEQYF | few | TRBV18
CASSYIGETQYF | . | TRBV6-6
CASSGIYEQYF | . | TRBV28
CASRARTGNTEAFF | . | TRBV6-6
CASSPNNGQGREQYF | . | TRBV18
CASSLERPSTDTQYF | . | TRBV5-1
CAWSVSPLGRASYEQYF | . | TRBV30
CASSIGVNTGELFF | . | TRBV27
CASSRTGTSATYEQYF | once | TRBV27
CASNTGDQPQHF | few | TRBV28
CASSLEGLVWNEQFF | . | TRBV5-6
CASSSQGSGGNTIYF | . | TRBV5-1
CASSQGYQPQHF | . | TRBV21-1
CASSEGWGNNEKLFF | . | TRBV6-1
CASSPGPGERPQHF | few | TRBV7-6
CASSLGRIGSVDSPLHF | . | TRBV7-9
CAWIRDSQETQYF | . | TRBV30
CASSRGLVGEKLFF | . | TRBV15
CASSPPGHWGRGANVLTF | . | TRBV11-2
CASSEGGAQNTEAFF | . | TRBV2
CASSKIEGAGSYNEQFF | once | TRBV21-1
CASSPGVADEQYF | . | TRBV18
CASSGWTVSNQPQHF | . | TRBV6-1
CASSLAGGSYEQYF | once | TRBV2